Described below is a single TCR beta chain sequence and its context. Its matching antigen is unknown. A multiplex PCR was run with 60 Vbeta primers and 13 Jbeta primers. Method: immunoSEQ multiplex PCR; TCRdb's copy keeps in-frame clones and lacks some. The sample yields about 230,000 clones, roughly 78% seen once. These data are taken from a study of cytomegalovirus exposure and HLA in healthy donors. Germline trimming cut 5 bases from V and 7 bases from J; bases unmatched to any gene: 8. The CDR3 totals 15 residues. Germline CDR1 and CDR2: SEHNR and FQNEAQ (reference sequence). General observations from the study: Several of the most significant clusters appeared linked to common viral pathogens, based on a later analysis. The study assumed roughly uniform donor sequencing depth for presence/absence analyses. What TCR beta sequences reportedly achieved was accurate prediction of HLA-A and HLA-B alleles in most subjects.

Specimen: PBMCs. This clonotype originated in a boy younger than 18 in good health and CMV-seronegative. This chain links TRBV7-9 with TRBJ1-4, with 9 bases that match TRBD1. The CDR3 DNA sequence: TGTGCCAGCAGCCCCCGGGACAGGGATGTTGAAAAACTGTTTTTT. This gives the protein CASSPRDRDVEKLFF.